Shown below are 22 T cell receptor beta chains from a single sample sequenced in a study of tumor-infiltrating lymphocytes in glioblastoma multiforme. TCR beta libraries were built from RNA through three nested multiplex PCR rounds using modified ARM-PCR. One entry per CDR3 protein results from TCRdb running MiXCR on the multiplex PCR reads. Among over 10,000 distinct CDR3 sequences listed, roughly 67% were seen once. The sequenced sample was brain tumor tissue. The receptor set was obtained from a male donor with glioblastoma.

The chain links TRBV5-1 to TRBJ2-7, with D perhaps given as TRBD1 or TRBD2 (6 bases each). The germline V gene has CDR1 SGHRS and CDR2 YFSETQ. The CDR3 contains 12 residues. The germline V and J ends were trimmed by 5 bases and 9 bases, with 15 bases remaining between them. The CDR3 loop reads CASRMEGDSQYF. CDR3 sequence (DNA): TGCGCCAGCAGGATGGAGGGGGATTCGCAGTACTTC. The whole variable domain, filled in from reference TRBV5-1 and TRBJ2-7, reads KAGVTQTPRYLIKTRGQQVTLSCSPISGHRSVSWYQQTPGQGLQFLFEYFSETQRNKGNFPGRFSGRQFSNSRSEMNVSTLELGDSALYLCASRMEGDSQYFGPGTRLTVT.

Many counts were recorded for this clonotype. A much larger clone differs by one base, so this may be a read error. The chain uses TRBV6-1 and TRBJ1-5; no firm D call. Trimming cost V 4 bases and J 0 bases, with 22 bases left between them. The CDR3 totals 19 residues. Germline V gene lookup returns CDR1 MNHNS and CDR2 SASEGT. CDR3 amino acids: CASSVKIPEQLYSNQPQHF. Here the CDR3 DNA reads TGTGCCAGCAGTGTAAAAATTCCGGAACAGCTATATAGCAATCAGCCCCAGCATTTT.

V usage is TRBV10-3 and J usage is TRBJ2-3; possibly TRBD1 or TRBD2 for D (5 bases each). The V end lost 2 bases, the J end lost 0 bases, and 9 bases lay between the germline ends. This CDR3 is built from 15 residues. Germline assignment: CDR1 ENHRY and CDR2 SYGVKD. CDR3 in amino acids: CAISEMGPSTDTQYF. The CDR3 region has the DNA TGTGCCATCAGTGAGATGGGACCTAGCACAGATACGCAGTATTTT.

A word on this clonotype: This may arise from a read error, as a much more abundant clone is one base away. This chain connects TRBV18 to TRBJ2-7, with D unresolved. Germline CDR1 is KGHSH and CDR2 is LQKENI. CDR3 size: 14 residues. The CDR3 coding sequence is TGTGCCAACTCACCACCGTCGGGTTTGGGGGAGCAGTACTTC. Translated, it gives CANSPPSGLGEQYF.

By sample share, this clonotype is large. The chain recombines TRBV29-1 with TRBJ2-1; D is perhaps TRBD1 or TRBD2 (5 bases each). Trimming shortened V by 8 bases and J by 0 bases, and 14 bases separated the two germline ends. Germline V gene lookup returns CDR1 SQVTM and CDR2 ANQGSEA. The length of the CDR3 is 14 residues. For the CDR3, the DNA is TGCAGCACTCGGGACGTGAGCTCCTACAATGAGCAGTTCTTC. As protein: CSTRDVSSYNEQFF.

The rearrangement uses TRBV9 and TRBJ2-5, with TRBD2 matching 9 bases. CDR3 size: 15 residues. V shed 3 bases and J 4 bases; nucleotides not matched to a gene: 7. Germline V gene lookup returns CDR1 SGDLS and CDR2 YYNGEE. CDR3 DNA: TGTGCCAGCAGCGGGGGACTAGCCCCAGGAGAGACCCAGTACTTC. Translation gives CASSGGLAPGETQYF.

This clonotype is termed medium-sized (0.01 to 0.1%). The V and J genes are TRBV20-1 and TRBJ1-2; tentative D call: TRBD1 (6 bases). V was shortened by 2 bases and J by 0 bases, with 13 bases between the two germline ends. Germline assignment: CDR1 DFQATT and CDR2 SNEGSKA (reference sequence). The CDR3 sequence is 15 residues long. The CDR3 nucleotides read TGCAGTGCTAGACTGGGGGGCTCAACTAACTATGGCTACACCTTC. It codes for CSARLGGSTNYGYTF.

About this clonotype: A much larger clone lies a single base off, so this may be a read error. The J gene is TRBJ2-1, the V gene TRBV28, with 8 nucleotides matching TRBD2. CDR3 length: 17 residues. Trimming took 2 bases from V and 6 from J; bases not matched to a gene: 12. Germline lookup yields CDR1 MDHEN and CDR2 SYDVKM. The chain's CDR3 is CASSLGWREDFRNEQFF. CDR3 bases: TGTGCCAGCAGTTTAGGGTGGCGGGAGGATTTCCGCAATGAGCAGTTCTTC. Filled out from reference TRBV28 and TRBJ2-1, the complete variable domain reads DVKVTQSSRYLVKRTGEKVFLECVQDMDHENMFWYRQDPGLGLRLIYFSYDVKMKEKGDIPEGYSVSREKKERFSLILESASTNQTSMYLCASSLGWREDFRNEQFFGPGTRLTVL.

The chain is built from TRBV6-2 or TRBV6-3 and TRBJ2-3; D ambiguous. Germline assignment: CDR1 MNHEY and CDR2 SVGEGT. Trimming took off 3 bases at V and 6 bases at J, with 16 bases between the two ends. The CDR3 is 15 amino acids. The CDR3 here is CASSYKEPGRDTQYF. In nucleotides, the CDR3 is TGTGCCAGCAGTTATAAGGAGCCGGGCCGGGATACGCAGTATTTT.

This clonotype was detected many times. J is TRBJ1-5 and V is TRBV7-9, with D maybe TRBD1 (5 bases). Trimming removed 3 bases from V and 5 bases from J, with 11 bases in between. The V gene's germline CDR1 is SEHNR and CDR2 FQNEAQ (reference sequence). The CDR3 covers 14 residues. As DNA, the CDR3 is TGTGCCAGCAGCTTGGGGGGGGTCGATCAGCCCCAGCATTTT. Amino acids: CASSLGGVDQPQHF.

This clonotype is medium-sized (0.01 to 0.1%) by share. The chain combines TRBV6-5 with TRBJ2-6, with D hard to call. The CDR3 is 15 amino acids. The V gene's germline CDR1 is MNHEY and CDR2 SVGAGI. Trimming stripped 5 bases from V and 0 bases from J, with 8 bases between. The CDR3: CASSPPSSGANVLTF. For the CDR3, the DNA is TGTGCCAGCAGTCCCCCGAGCTCTGGGGCCAACGTCCTGACTTTC.

This clonotype was counted a few times. A much larger clone lies a single base off, so this may be a read error. This chain connects TRBV29-1 to TRBJ1-2; D gene uncertain. The CDR3 is 10 residues long. From germline, CDR1 is SQVTM and CDR2 ANQGSEA. The CDR3 region has the DNA TGCAGCGTTGACAGCTATGGCTACATCTTC. It is translated as CSVDSYGYIF.

The sample holds many counts of this clonotype. The chain links TRBV28 to TRBJ2-3; D is unresolved. This CDR3 region has 13 residues. V was clipped by 8 bases and J by 1 base, with 10 bases between them. From germline, CDR1 is MDHEN and CDR2 SYDVKM. In nucleotides, the CDR3 is TGTGCCAGCTGCAAAAGTGGCACAGATACGCAGTATTTT. It is translated as CASCKSGTDTQYF.

At least ten counts were recorded for this clonotype. V gene TRBV2 combines with J gene TRBJ2-5; no clear D. V lost 8 bases, J lost 5 bases, and 12 bases lay in between. There are 12 residues in the CDR3. Per the germline V gene, CDR1 is SNHLY and CDR2 is FYNNEI. In nucleotides, the CDR3 is TGTGCCAGCGGGGAACGGGTGGAGACCCAGTACTTC. It encodes CASGERVETQYF.

The rearrangement joins TRBV20-1 to TRBJ2-7, with D perhaps matching TRBD2 (5 bases). Deletions cut 3 bases from V and 3 bases from J, with 15 bases between. The CDR3 runs to 14 residues. CDR1 and CDR2 from the germline V gene are DFQATT and SNEGSKA (reference sequence). The CDR3 loop is CSASWERVGYEQYF. The CDR3, as DNA: TGCAGTGCTAGCTGGGAGCGAGTGGGCTACGAGCAGTACTTC.

This clonotype showed up just once. One end of the junction varies from germline; a read error may be responsible. The J gene is TRBJ2-1, the V gene TRBV20-1; D is unclear. The CDR3 has 14 residues. Looked up from germline, CDR1 is DFQATT and CDR2 is SNEGSKA (reference sequence). CDR3 bases: TGCAGTGCTCAGACCCTTTACACCTACAGTGAGCAGTTCTTC. It yields the protein CSAQTLYTYSEQFF.

This chain joins TRBV28 and TRBJ2-7, with TRBD2 matching 10 bases. Germline-derived CDR1 and CDR2 are MDHEN and SYDVKM. The CDR3 covers 13 residues. After removal of 3 bases from V and 12 bases from J, the junction contained 8 bases not matched to a gene. CDR3 coding DNA: TGTGCCAGCAGTTTGTGGCTAGCGGGAGTGACGTACTTC. It codes for CASSLWLAGVTYF.

This clonotype has just a few counts. V usage is TRBV6-2 or TRBV6-3 and J usage is TRBJ2-7; D uncertain. Trimming shortened V by 8 bases and J by 0 bases, and 5 bases separated the two germline ends. The CDR3 is 11 residues long. Per germline, CDR1 MNHEY and CDR2 SVGEGT. Written as DNA, the CDR3 is TGTGCCAGCGGCTACTCCTACGAGCAGTACTTC. Its translation: CASGYSYEQYF.

With regard to this clonotype: A much larger clone differs from this one at a single base, so this may be a read error. CDR3 residues: CASSQETSGIYTVELFF. As DNA, the CDR3 is TGCGCCAGCAGCCAAGAGACTAGCGGGATTTACACCGTGGAGCTGTTTTTT. V gene TRBV4-1 combines with J gene TRBJ2-2, with TRBD2 identical over 11 bases. The CDR3 loop spans 17 amino acids. CDR1 is MGHRA, CDR2 YSYEKL, per germline.

This chain connects TRBV20-1 to TRBJ2-7, with 7 positions matching TRBD2. CDR3 length equals 15 residues. Germline lookup yields CDR1 DFQATT and CDR2 SNEGSKA (reference sequence). Losses at the gene ends were 5 bases for V and 4 bases for J; bases not matched to a gene: 14. CDR3 nucleotide sequence: TGCAGTGCTCTTACCAGCGAGACTAGCATGTACGAGCAGTACTTC. Translated: CSALTSETSMYEQYF.

This clonotype was picked up a small number of times. CDR3: CASGLRGLEPQHF. Written as DNA, the CDR3 is TGTGCTAGTGGTTTACGAGGGTTAGAGCCCCAGCATTTT. The chain has TRBV12-5 and TRBJ1-5; the D is unclear. This CDR3 comprises 13 residues. CDR1 and CDR2 from the germline V gene are LGHNT and FRNRAP. Between the trimmed V and J ends, which lost 3 bases and 8 bases, there was a span of 11 bases.

Worth noting for this clonotype: This may arise from a read error, as a much more abundant clone is one base away. The chain recombines TRBV5-1 with TRBJ2-3, with 8 bases that match TRBD1. The CDR3 totals 14 residues. Germline assignment: CDR1 SGHRS and CDR2 YFSETQ. CDR3 DNA: TGCGACAGCAGCCTTGGACAGGGAGCAGATACGCAGTATTTT. It yields the protein CDSSLGQGADTQYF.